This record covers a single TCR beta chain. The target antigen is unknown. Each sample came from a Caucasian adult donor living in Nashville, Tennessee. CD4+ cells underwent separation, giving CD45RA+ naive and CD45RA-negative memory subsets. Data came from immunoSEQ multiplex PCR; TCRdb stores just in-frame clones and leaves some out. The data contain about 1 million clones, around four fifths of them seen just once; the ten biggest clones take up about 1.4%. These data come from a study of shared clonotypes between healthy human individuals. Study outcomes and limitations: Genetic and exposure-history diversity was limited by the small donor number. On the whole, naive subsets had larger estimated richness than memory subsets had.

Trimming cost V 3 bases and J 3 bases, with 9 bases left between them. In germline, CDR1 is SGHNT, CDR2 YYREEE (reference sequence). The CDR3 is 14 residues long. The receptor was derived from a man aged 18 to 29 in good health. The V and J genes are TRBV5-4 and TRBJ2-2; D possibly uses TRBD1 or TRBD2 (6 bases each). Sequencing used memory CD4+ T cells sorted from blood. The sample's subset: CD45RA-negative fraction. This chain's CDR3 is CASSWGADTGELFF. CDR3 DNA sequence: TGTGCCAGCAGCTGGGGGGCGGACACCGGGGAGCTGTTTTTT.